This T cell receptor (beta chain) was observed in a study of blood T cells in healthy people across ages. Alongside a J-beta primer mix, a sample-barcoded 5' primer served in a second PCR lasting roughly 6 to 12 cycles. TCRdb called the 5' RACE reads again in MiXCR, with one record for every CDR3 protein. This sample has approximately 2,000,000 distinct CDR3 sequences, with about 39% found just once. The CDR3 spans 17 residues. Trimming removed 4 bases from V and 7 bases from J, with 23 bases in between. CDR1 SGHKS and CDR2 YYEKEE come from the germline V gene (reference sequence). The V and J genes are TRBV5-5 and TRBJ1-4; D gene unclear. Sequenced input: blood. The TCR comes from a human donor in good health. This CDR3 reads CASSMQVPAASSEKLFF. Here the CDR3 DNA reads TGTGCCAGCAGCATGCAGGTCCCTGCAGCTTCTAGTGAAAAACTGTTTTTT.